The subject of this entry is one TCR beta chain. The CDR3 is made up of 15 amino acids. Trimming shortened V by 6 bases and J by 3 bases, and 12 bases separated the two germline ends. Germline V gene sequence: CDR1 SNHLY, CDR2 FYNNEI. Extraction and reverse transcription of RNA yielded cDNA as the sequencing template. TCRdb's copy holds only in-frame clones and misses some; the assay was immunoSEQ multiplex PCR. The sample shows roughly 150,000 clones, roughly 60% of them seen only once. CD4+ and CD8+ T cells were sorted from PBMCs. This sample was included in a study of CD8+ T cells in alopecia areata.

The sequence derives from a human donor in good health. This sequence joins TRBV2 and TRBJ2-6; possibly TRBD1 for D (6 bases). Sequencing was done on a sample of CD4+ T cells sorted from blood. The CDR3 here is CASSENRVGANVLTF. The CDR3 nucleotides read TGTGCCAGCAGCGAAAACAGGGTTGGGGCCAACGTCCTGACTTTC.